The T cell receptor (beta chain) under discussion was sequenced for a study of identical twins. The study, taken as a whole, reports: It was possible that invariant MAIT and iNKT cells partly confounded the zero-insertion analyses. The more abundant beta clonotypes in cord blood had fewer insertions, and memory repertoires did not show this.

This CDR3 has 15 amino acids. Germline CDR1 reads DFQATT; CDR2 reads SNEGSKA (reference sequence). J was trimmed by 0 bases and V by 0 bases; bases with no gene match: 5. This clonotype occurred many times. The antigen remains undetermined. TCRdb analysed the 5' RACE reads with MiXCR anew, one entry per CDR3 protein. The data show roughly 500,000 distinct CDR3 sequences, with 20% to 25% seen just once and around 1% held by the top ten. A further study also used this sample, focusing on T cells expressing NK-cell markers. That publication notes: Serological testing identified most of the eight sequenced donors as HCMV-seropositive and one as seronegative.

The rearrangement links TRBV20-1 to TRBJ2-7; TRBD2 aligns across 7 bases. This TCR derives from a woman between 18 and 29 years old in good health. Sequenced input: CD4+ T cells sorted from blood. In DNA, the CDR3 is TGCAGTGCTAGAGATCGGCGGGGGACCTCCTACGAGCAGTACTTC. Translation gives CSARDRRGTSYEQYF.